A selection of T cell receptor beta chains follows, all from one sample in a study of T cells after yellow fever vaccination. TCRdb recomputed calls from the 5' RACE reads with MiXCR, one row per CDR3 protein. This table has about 320,000 distinct CDR3 sequences, roughly 4.3% appearing once. Sequencing used PBMCs, obtained 15 days after the yellow fever booster vaccination. These receptors were obtained from a young man who received the YFV17D yellow fever vaccine. Each CDR3 is given with its conserved first and last residue. Fields, in order: J gene, D gene, V gene, clone size, CDR3 protein, CDR3 DNA. D genes are given only for firm matches. The size field is filled for only some rows; it gives once, few, many or a size class.

TRBJ1-5,-,TRBV2,few,CASSDWRGAAQPQHF,TGTGCCAGCAGTGATTGGAGGGGAGCGGCTCAGCCCCAGCATTTT
TRBJ2-3,-,TRBV13,few,CASSLGDWSTDTQYF,TGTGCCAGCAGCTTAGGGGATTGGAGCACAGATACGCAGTATTTT
TRBJ1-3,-,TRBV7-2,many,CASSLGQVASGNTIYF,TGTGCCAGCAGCTTAGGACAGGTTGCGTCTGGAAACACCATATATTTT
TRBJ1-6,-,TRBV5-1,few,CASSPDSYNSPLHF,TGCGCCAGCAGCCCGGACAGTTATAATTCACCCCTCCACTTT
TRBJ2-1,-,TRBV9,many,CASSVGRGSYNEQFF,TGTGCCAGCAGCGTAGGACGGGGCTCCTACAATGAGCAGTTCTTC
TRBJ2-1,TRBD2,TRBV27,few,CASSRRLAGYNEQFF,TGTGCCAGCAGCCGGAGACTAGCGGGGTACAATGAGCAGTTCTTC
TRBJ1-2,-,TRBV5-6,-,CASNRDANYGYTF,TGTGCCAGCAACCGGGACGCGAACTATGGCTACACCTTC
TRBJ2-1,-,TRBV5-1,-,CASSLAQSSYNEQFF,TGCGCCAGCAGCTTGGCCCAAAGCTCCTACAATGAGCAGTTCTTC
TRBJ2-5,-,TRBV7-2,many,CASSRPGETQYF,TGTGCCAGCAGCCGCCCGGGGGAGACCCAGTACTTC
TRBJ2-5,TRBD1,TRBV7-9,many,CASSVWDRSSEETQYF,TGTGCCAGCAGCGTTTGGGACAGGAGCTCCGAAGAGACCCAGTACTTC
TRBJ1-1,-,TRBV29-1,-,CSVGYMNTEAFF,TGCAGCGTGGGATACATGAACACTGAAGCTTTCTTT
TRBJ2-5,-,TRBV12-3/TRBV12-4,many,CASSLNGEETQYF,TGTGCCAGCAGTTTGAATGGGGAAGAGACCCAGTACTTC
TRBJ2-3,TRBD2,TRBV14,few,CASSPRDYRVADTQYF,TGTGCCAGCAGCCCCCGGGACTATCGAGTGGCAGATACGCAGTATTTT
TRBJ1-2,-,TRBV7-9,many,CASSPSTVSGYTF,TGTGCCAGCAGCCCTTCGACAGTGTCCGGCTACACCTTC
TRBJ2-2,TRBD1,TRBV7-9,-,CASRPPGQGGTGELFF,TGTGCCAGCAGGCCTCCGGGACAGGGAGGAACCGGGGAGCTGTTTTTT
TRBJ2-3,-,TRBV18,few,CASSPPGQPSTDTQYF,TGTGCCAGCTCACCACCGGGCCAGCCTAGCACAGATACGCAGTATTTT
TRBJ2-6,-,TRBV12-3/TRBV12-4,many,CASSLRGSGANVLTF,TGTGCCAGCAGCTTGAGAGGCTCTGGGGCCAACGTCCTGACTTTC
TRBJ2-3,TRBD1,TRBV5-1,many,CASSLGGGVGTDTQYF,TGCGCCAGCAGCTTGGGAGGGGGCGTGGGCACAGATACGCAGTATTTT
TRBJ1-6,-,TRBV27,many,CASSLRDYNSPLHF,TGTGCCAGCAGTTTACGTGATTATAATTCACCCCTCCACTTT
TRBJ2-5,TRBD1,TRBV5-1,many,CASSLQGARETQYF,TGTGCCAGCAGCTTGCAGGGGGCAAGAGAGACCCAGTACTTC
TRBJ2-1,TRBD2,TRBV12-5,few,CASGSPSGGTGEQFF,TGTGCTAGTGGTTCGCCTAGCGGGGGGACCGGTGAGCAGTTCTTC
TRBJ2-5,TRBD1,TRBV7-9,many,CASSLNVFLDREKETQYF,TGTGCCAGCAGCTTAAATGTCTTCTTGGACAGGGAAAAAGAGACCCAGTACTTC
TRBJ2-1,-,TRBV11-2,few,CASSFETEQFF,TGTGCCAGCAGCTTTGAGACTGAGCAGTTCTTC
TRBJ2-3,TRBD1,TRBV5-1,-,CASSLIRDRGTDTQYF,TGCGCCAGCAGCTTGATCCGGGACAGGGGCACAGATACGCAGTATTTT
TRBJ2-1,TRBD1,TRBV7-2,many,CASSFSGTDNEQFF,TGTGCCAGCAGCTTCTCCGGGACAGACAATGAGCAGTTCTTC
TRBJ1-1,TRBD1,TRBV7-2,few,CASSFGQGPTEAFF,TGTGCCAGCAGCTTCGGACAGGGTCCCACTGAAGCTTTCTTT